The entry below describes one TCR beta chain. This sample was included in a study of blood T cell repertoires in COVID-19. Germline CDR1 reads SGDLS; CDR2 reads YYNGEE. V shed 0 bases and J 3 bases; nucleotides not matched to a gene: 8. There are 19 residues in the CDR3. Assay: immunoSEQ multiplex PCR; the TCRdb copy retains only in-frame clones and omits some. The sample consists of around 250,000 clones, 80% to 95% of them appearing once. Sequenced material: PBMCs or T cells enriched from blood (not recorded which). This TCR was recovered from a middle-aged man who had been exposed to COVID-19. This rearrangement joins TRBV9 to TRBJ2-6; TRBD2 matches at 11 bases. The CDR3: CASSVGGTSGSNGANVLTF. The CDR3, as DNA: TGTGCCAGCAGCGTAGGCGGTACTAGCGGGAGCAATGGGGCCAACGTCCTGACTTTC.